This T cell receptor beta chain was identified during a study of immune cell composition in non-small cell lung cancer. Broader study findings: Roughly 80% of squamous and around 35% of adenocarcinoma cases had tumour-associated clones >0.5%.

The CDR3 loop spans 15 amino acids. Germline V lookup: CDR1 SGHRS, CDR2 YFSETQ. V lost 1 base to trimming and J lost 4 bases, with 11 bases between them. The normal lung sample lay at least 3 cm, and maximally far, from the tumour. Genomic DNA came from frozen unsorted single-cell suspensions. TCRdb's table, derived via immunoSEQ multiplex PCR, lists solely in-frame clones and lacks some. Of 2,500 to 3,500 clones in the sample, over 60% were seen once. This clone appeared a few times. The antigen remains undetermined. The same data also contributed to another study, on CD4 T cells in lung cancer. This second study says: Blood T cells were screened for responses to candidate mutation neoepitopes. Some blood responses might reflect in vitro priming of naive T cells.

This receptor was taken from a human donor with non-small cell lung cancer. The chain employs TRBV5-1 and TRBJ2-2, with D perhaps matching TRBD1 (7 bases). Sequences were obtained from non-adjacent lung tissue. For the CDR3, the DNA is TGCGCCAGCAGCTTGAACCAGGGGGGCACCGGGGAGCTGTTTTTT. It encodes CASSLNQGGTGELFF.